Each of the 17 T cell receptor beta chains below was sequenced from the same sample in a study of cytomegalovirus exposure and HLA in healthy donors. PCR involved 60 Vbeta and 13 Jbeta primers. Produced via immunoSEQ multiplex PCR; TCRdb's table is partial and in-frame only. This table holds 100,000 to 150,000 clones, approximately 80% found once. What was sequenced was PBMCs. The receptor source for this set is a man aged 18 to 30 in good health and CMV-seronegative.

The genes are TRBV29-1 and TRBJ1-2; D gene ambiguous. This CDR3 region has 12 residues. V lost 6 bases to trimming and J lost 4 bases, with 12 bases between them. Germline CDR1 reads SQVTM; CDR2 reads ANQGSEA. In DNA, the CDR3 is TGCAGCGTGACCGGAGACGTCTATGGCTACACCTTC. Its protein is CSVTGDVYGYTF.

The chain carries TRBV19 and TRBJ2-7, with TRBD1 identical over 7 bases. CDR1 and CDR2 from the germline V gene are LNHDA and SQIVND (reference sequence). The ends lost 6 bases at V and 3 bases at J; junction bases unmatched: 2. The CDR3 runs 12 residues. For the CDR3, the DNA is TGTGCCAGTAGGGGACAGAGCTACGAGCAGTACTTC. Its translation is CASRGQSYEQYF.

The gene calls are TRBV5-1 and TRBJ1-1, with D possibly being TRBD1 (5 bases). The CDR3 runs to 13 residues. The V end lost 3 bases, the J end lost 1 base, and 7 bases lay between the germline ends. Germline assignment: CDR1 SGHRS and CDR2 YFSETQ. CDR3 loop: CASSSTGNTEAFF. The CDR3 region has the DNA TGCGCCAGCAGCTCAACAGGGAACACTGAAGCTTTCTTT. Full variable domain (outside the CDR3, taken from reference TRBV5-1 and TRBJ1-1): KAGVTQTPRYLIKTRGQQVTLSCSPISGHRSVSWYQQTPGQGLQFLFEYFSETQRNKGNFPGRFSGRQFSNSRSEMNVSTLELGDSALYLCASSSTGNTEAFFGQGTRLTVV.

This chain uses TRBV5-1 with TRBJ2-3; D perhaps matches TRBD2 (5 bases). Trimming removed 0 bases from V and 6 bases from J, with 14 bases in between. CDR3 size: 15 residues. Germline lookup yields CDR1 SGHRS and CDR2 YFSETQ. The CDR3 nucleotides read TGCGCCAGCAGCTTGGGGACTCTGATAGGGGATACGCAGTATTTT. Its protein is CASSLGTLIGDTQYF. The whole variable domain, filled in from reference TRBV5-1 and TRBJ2-3, reads KAGVTQTPRYLIKTRGQQVTLSCSPISGHRSVSWYQQTPGQGLQFLFEYFSETQRNKGNFPGRFSGRQFSNSRSEMNVSTLELGDSALYLCASSLGTLIGDTQYFGPGTRLTVL.

V is TRBV16 and J is TRBJ1-1, with a weak D call TRBD1 (6 bases). The length of the CDR3 is 18 residues. Per the germline V gene, CDR1 is KGHSY and CDR2 is FQNENV. V was shortened by 4 bases and J by 0 bases, with 21 bases between the two germline ends. The CDR3 nucleotides read TGTGCCAGCAGCCTTCGGACAGTGTCCCTACTAATGAACACTGAAGCTTTCTTT. Its translation: CASSLRTVSLLMNTEAFF. The full variable domain, completed using reference TRBV16 and TRBJ1-1, is GEEVAQTPKHLVRGEGQKAKLYCAPIKGHSYVFWYQQVLKNEFKFLISFQNENVFDETGMPKERFSAKCLPNSPCSLEIQATKLEDSAVYFCASSLRTVSLLMNTEAFFGQGTRLTVV.

The rearrangement joins TRBV29-1 to TRBJ2-7; maybe TRBD1 (5 bases). The CDR3 has 12 residues. With 5 bases removed from V and 2 bases from J, the gap between germline ends came to 10 bases. Germline CDR1 reads SQVTM; CDR2 reads ANQGSEA. This CDR3 is CSVQDTAYEQYF. The CDR3 coding sequence is TGCAGCGTTCAGGACACAGCCTACGAGCAGTACTTC.

This clone came up once. The chain is built from TRBV6-5 and TRBJ2-5; 7 bases are shared with TRBD1. This CDR3 has 15 amino acids. Unmatched junction bases numbered 11, after V lost 5 bases and J lost 5 bases. CDR1 MNHEY and CDR2 SVGAGI come from the germline V gene. DNA for the CDR3: TGTGCCAGCAGTAGCATACAGGGGATAGGGGAGACCCAGTACTTC. As protein: CASSSIQGIGETQYF.

This clone has more than one count but fewer than ten. V is TRBV18 and J is TRBJ2-5; the match to TRBD1 covers 8 bases. This CDR3 comprises 15 residues. CDR1 is KGHSH and CDR2 is LQKENI in the germline V gene. The ends lost 4 bases at V and 4 bases at J; junction bases unmatched: 8. CDR3 bases: TGTGCCAGCTCACGTCCCGGAACAGGGGGAGAGACCCAGTACTTC. Its translation is CASSRPGTGGETQYF. The full variable domain, in which reference TRBV18 and TRBJ2-5 provide the parts outside the CDR3, is NAGVMQNPRHLVRRRGQEARLRCSPMKGHSHVYWYRQLPEEGLKFMVYLQKENIIDESGMPKERFSAEFPKEGPSILRIQQVVRGDSAAYFCASSRPGTGGETQYFGPGTRLLVL.

This chain connects TRBV4-3 to TRBJ1-1; 8 bases are a match to TRBD1. Trimming took 0 bases from V and 0 from J; bases not matched to a gene: 6. Germline V gives CDR1 LGHNA, CDR2 YSLEER. The CDR3 totals 17 residues. The CDR3 DNA reads TGCGCCAGCAGCCAAGATTTGGGGACAGGCATGAACACTGAAGCTTTCTTT. It translates to CASSQDLGTGMNTEAFF.

This clone was seen a single time. Germline is not matched at one junction end, which may reflect a read error. The chain carries TRBV7-9 and TRBJ2-1, with TRBD2 matching over 10 bases. Germline lookup yields CDR1 SEHNR and CDR2 FQNEAQ (reference sequence). This CDR3 comprises 15 residues. CDR3 in DNA: TGTGCCAGCAGCTTAGCTAGCGGGGGGTACAAGGAGCAGTTCTTC. It specifies CASSLASGGYKEQFF.

V and J are TRBV19 and TRBJ2-2; no clear D. The germline V and J ends were trimmed by 1 base and 4 bases, with 10 bases remaining between them. Germline V lookup: CDR1 LNHDA, CDR2 SQIVND (reference sequence). CDR3 length: 15 amino acids. The DNA of the CDR3 is TGTGCCAGTAGTATAGTCGGTGCAGGCACCGGGGAGCTGTTTTTT. This gives the protein CASSIVGAGTGELFF.

J is TRBJ2-1 and V is TRBV7-3, with 9 bases identical to TRBD2. The CDR3 covers 16 residues. J lost 4 bases, V lost 2 bases, and 6 bases had no gene match. Germline CDR1 and CDR2: SGHTA and FQGTGA. CDR3 protein: CASSLLASGIYNEQFF. Written as DNA, the CDR3 is TGTGCCAGCAGCTTATTGGCTAGCGGGATTTACAATGAGCAGTTCTTC.

The V and J genes are TRBV7-8 and TRBJ1-2; D gene ambiguous. Germline CDR1 is SGHVS and CDR2 is FQNEAQ. Between the trimmed V and J ends, which lost 0 bases and 3 bases, there was a span of 5 bases. There are 13 residues in the CDR3. The CDR3 reads CASSLAQHYGYTF. The CDR3, as DNA: TGTGCCAGCAGCTTAGCACAGCACTATGGCTACACCTTC.

The rearrangement links TRBV6-5 to TRBJ1-5, with 9 nucleotides matching TRBD1. Germline V gene sequence: CDR1 MNHEY, CDR2 SVGAGI. V lost 5 bases to trimming and J lost 7 bases; unmatched junction nucleotides: 3. CDR3 length equals 13 residues. The CDR3 protein is CASSSDRGQPQHF. As DNA, the CDR3 is TGTGCCAGCAGTAGCGACAGGGGGCAGCCCCAGCATTTT.

This chain connects TRBV9 to TRBJ2-2; D possibly corresponds to TRBD1 (5 bases). V gave up 0 bases and J gave up 4 bases, with 7 bases separating them. This CDR3 has 14 residues. The germline V gene has CDR1 SGDLS and CDR2 YYNGEE. The CDR3 DNA is TGTGCCAGCAGCGTAGACGACAGCACCGGGGAGCTGTTTTTT. This codes for CASSVDDSTGELFF. Full variable domain (missing parts from reference TRBV9 and TRBJ2-2): DSGVTQTPKHLITATGQRVTLRCSPRSGDLSVYWYQQSLDQGLQFLIQYYNGEERAKGNILERFSAQQFPDLHSELNLSSLELGDSALYFCASSVDDSTGELFFGEGSRLTVL.

The chain has TRBV6-5 and TRBJ1-1, with a tentative D call TRBD1 (6 bases). Trimming shortened V by 4 bases and J by 5 bases, and 14 bases separated the two germline ends. Germline CDR1 is MNHEY and CDR2 is SVGAGI. The CDR3 has 14 amino acids. The CDR3 DNA follows: TGTGCCAGCAGTTTACAGGGAGGGATAACTGAAGCTTTCTTT. This translates into CASSLQGGITEAFF.

V is TRBV9 and J is TRBJ1-5; D may be TRBD1 (5 bases). Trimming took off 3 bases at V and 7 bases at J, with 14 bases between the two ends. Germline V gene lookup returns CDR1 SGDLS and CDR2 YYNGEE. This CDR3 is built from 14 residues. In DNA form, the CDR3 reads TGTGCCAGCAGCGCGGACGGGGGACCACAGCCCCAGCATTTT. Its protein is CASSADGGPQPQHF.